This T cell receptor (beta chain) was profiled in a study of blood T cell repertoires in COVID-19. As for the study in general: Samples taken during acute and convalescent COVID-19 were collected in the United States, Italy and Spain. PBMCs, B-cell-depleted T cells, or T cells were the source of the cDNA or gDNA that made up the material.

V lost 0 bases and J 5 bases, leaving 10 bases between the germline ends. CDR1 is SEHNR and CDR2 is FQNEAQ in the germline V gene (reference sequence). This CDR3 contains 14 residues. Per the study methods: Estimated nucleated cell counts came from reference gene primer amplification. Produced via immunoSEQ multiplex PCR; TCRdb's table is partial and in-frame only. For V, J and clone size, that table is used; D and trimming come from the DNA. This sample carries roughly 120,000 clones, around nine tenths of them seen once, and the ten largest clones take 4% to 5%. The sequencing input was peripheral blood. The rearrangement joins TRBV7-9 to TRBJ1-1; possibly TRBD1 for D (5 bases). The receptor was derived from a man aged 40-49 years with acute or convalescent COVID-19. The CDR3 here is CASSLAGDMTEAFF. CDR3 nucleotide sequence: TGTGCCAGCAGCTTAGCAGGGGATATGACTGAAGCTTTCTTT.